The source of this TCR beta chain is a study of cytomegalovirus exposure and HLA in healthy donors listed by TCRdb under 2017. Regarding the complete study: An earlier analysis of 587 of the donors reported 250 to 300 Gb of sequence data and roughly 100 million unique TCR beta sequences from about 179 million T cells. Rather than drawing on any new phenotypic data, the later analysis identified candidate immune exposures from TCR beta sequences and the way those sequences occurred across donors. The study aimed to test whether signatures of past pathogen exposure could be identified by cataloging public T cell receptors. To decide whether each TCR beta V gene segment behaved as functional or pseudogenic, an earlier analysis of 587 of the donors relied on high-throughput TCR beta sequencing. Every repertoire in the discovery cohort had been generated on one and the same sequencing platform. A later analysis re-examined previously published TCR beta repertoires from roughly 720 donors and added high-resolution HLA genotyping to investigate patterns of TCR occurrence. Several DR-DQ haplotypes were handled as single units for association and clustering because linkage in the cohort was strong. The number of typed donors differed by locus: about 629-640 for A, B, C, DRB1 and DQB1; 522 for DQA1; about 600 for DPA1; and roughly 450 for DPB1. The study used immunosequencing to profile the T cell repertoires of 666 subjects and linked those repertoires to cytomegalovirus serostatus. On average, around 240,000 unique TCR beta nucleotide sequences were sequenced per donor among fewer than 500 genotyped donors of the cohort, with about 19% of those sequences being non-productive. HLA typing covered class I and class II loci at four-digit resolution. An early release covering more than 500 HLA-typed donors comprised 250 to 350 gigabases of sequencing data and tens of millions of unique TCR sequences. The genetic ancestry cluster associated with self-reported Caucasian donors included roughly four fifths of the 300 to 400 genotyped donors. Alongside the repertoire data, information on donor age, sex, ethnicity and CMV serostatus was compiled. In addition to the first cohort of 666 subjects, a separate validation cohort of approximately 130 different subjects was used. To predict cytomegalovirus infection status, the study combined high-throughput TCR immunosequencing, statistical association of individual TCRs with disease status, and machine learning. A later genetic analysis used genome-wide SNP genotypes for about 55% of the 666 donors, treating that subset as a discovery cohort.

Points on this clone: It has no known antigen specificity.

Receptor amplification or capture employed the immunoSEQ multiplex PCR assay. The multiplex PCR relied on a mix of 60 forward primers for TCR Vbeta segments and 13 reverse primers for TCR Jbeta segments. A multiplex PCR assay on genomic DNA amplified the CDR3 region of rearranged TCR beta genes. The Illumina HiSeq System was used to sequence the amplified TCR beta libraries as 87-base-pair reads. As for the authors' bioinformatics: A later analysis counted about 80 million unique TCR beta chains across the 666 repertoires, and around 12 million of these chains were shared by at least two donors. To remove PCR and sequencing errors, raw reads were error-corrected and collapsed into unique sequences using a nearest-neighbor algorithm that merged closely related sequences. To assign V, D and J gene segments, CDR3 sequences were aligned to IMGT reference sequences. For a sequence to be retained, a match of at least six nucleotides to both a V gene segment and a J gene segment was required. Rearrangements were classified as productive when the CDR3 lacked stop codons and remained in frame with V and J, and all other rearrangements were classified as non-productive. CDR3 was defined by IMGT convention, running from the second conserved V-encoded cysteine to the conserved J-encoded phenylalanine. In an earlier analysis of just under 600 of the donors, sequences lacking an unambiguous match to a single V gene segment were excluded. An earlier analysis of fewer than 750 of the donors called V segments functional above 56.7% productive rearrangements and segregating when the between-donor standard deviation exceeded 5%. A statistical classification framework was developed to diagnose cytomegalovirus status using the catalog of TCR beta chain sequences. In a later analysis, V and J genes were assigned by comparing TCR nucleotide sequences against IMGT/GENE-DB human TR gene sequences. The TCRdist pipeline was used in a later analysis to assign CDR3 sequences and most-parsimonious VDJ recombination scenarios. In a later analysis, each TCR beta chain was defined by its CDR3 amino acid sequence together with its V-gene family, and reads without a unique V-gene family were excluded. In a later analysis, fewer than 650 highly shared, low-generation-probability nucleotide sequences were removed to address suspected cross-contamination and a sequencing artifact. For each public chain, a later analysis derived a clonal expansion index from normalized ranks of inferred template counts within each repertoire. In a later analysis, generation probabilities were computed with a VDJ recombination model fitted to out-of-frame rearrangements, and the resulting probabilities were checked against IGoR. In a later analysis, hypergeometric tests were used to score TCR-TCR, TCR-HLA and TCR-CMV co-occurrence, with a repertoire-size bias correction applied to TCR pairs. In a later analysis, false discovery rates were estimated by permuting HLA or CMV assignments 20 times. A later analysis grouped co-occurring TCRs with DBSCAN, adding TCRdist sequence similarity when clustering within HLA-allele-positive subsets. For co-occurrence clustering, repertoires with fewer than 30,000 or more than 120,000 public chains were excluded, along with roughly five repertoires with anomalous nucleotide sharing. This is the immuneACCESS table as TCRdb keeps it, with only in-frame sequences that have V and J called. A part of the clones is gone; compared with another copy, unresolved V genes explain less than half, and the rest is unexplained. V and J calls and clone size are given by that table; D and trimming were obtained from the DNA. This sample's table carries 70,000 or so clones. The ten largest clones take up about 5% of the sample.

Reading the germline V gene gives CDR1 MDHEN and CDR2 SYDVKM. Relative to germline, V is missing 2 bases and J is missing 5 bases, with 4 bases of the junction outside any gene match. The CDR3 holds 14 amino acids from the cysteine to the phenylalanine. Only the CDR3 portion is preserved as DNA: 42 bases, with reading frame beginning at the first base. The cohort was made up of approximately 700 healthy bone marrow donors. At the time of sampling, every cohort member was nominally healthy, though immune exposures that went unrecorded were likely present. The donor was CMV seronegative and belonged to the group of more than 300 seronegative cohort members. Each donor provided a peripheral blood sample, and peripheral blood mononuclear cells were used for TCR beta sequencing. The Qiagen DNeasy Blood Extraction Kit was used to extract genomic DNA from the blood cell samples. The paper's findings and limits, for the study overall: In vitro tests confirmed that a few of the cytomegalovirus-associated TCR beta chains recognize cytomegalovirus antigens. In an earlier analysis of fewer than 700 of the donors, most TCR beta V segments appeared in productive rearrangements about 90% or about 30% of the time, broadly matching IMGT annotations. The sequencing pipeline was judged likely to have produced a cluster of highly shared sequence variants as a technical artifact. Several of the top co-occurrence clusters appeared to be linked to parvovirus B19, influenza, CMV and Epstein-Barr virus, according to a later analysis. In a later genetic analysis, a missense DCLRE1C variant was associated with V-gene and J-gene trimming of TCR beta chains, and the association was replicated in an independent cohort. According to a later analysis, most CMV-associated TCR beta chains appeared to be HLA-restricted, and the HLA associations seemed to be driven largely by CMV exposure. At a false discovery rate of 0.05, a later analysis linked under 20,000 TCR beta sequences to specific HLA alleles. Strong co-occurrence of HLA alleles, especially DR and DQ, made assigning TCR associations to individual alleles difficult. HLA typing was unavailable for some donors at each locus, so association tests used only the typed subset. According to a later genetic analysis, donors in an Asian-associated ancestry cluster had fewer N-insertions in productive TCRs than the approximately 630-donor mean. While some public TCRs were present in many individuals, most TCR sequences turned up only very rarely across donors. The 87-base-pair reads could not distinguish some IMGT-functional V segments, including TRBV6-2 and TRBV6-3, so those segments were excluded. Because counts were too low, about 18 rarely observed V segments, including chromosome 9 orphons, were excluded from the earlier analysis of several hundred of the donors. Sequencing depth was assumed to be roughly uniform across donors in the presence/absence analyses, though that assumption may not hold. Correlated functional status among segregating V segments might reflect linkage disequilibrium, but an unknown experimental factor could not be ruled out. According to a later analysis, TCR association rates differed among HLA loci, with DRB1 alleles showing the most associated TCRs and HLA-C alleles showing the fewest. A further reported finding was that TCR beta sequences accurately predicted the HLA-A and HLA-B alleles for most subjects in the first cohort. Only TCR beta chains were sequenced in this cohort, and the absence of alpha or paired-chain data limited detectable features. Cytomegalovirus status was reported to be diagnosed by the classifier with high specificity and sensitivity in both the original and validation cohorts. The only immune exposure information available for the cohort was CMV serostatus. The authors suggested that the approach could potentially be generalized to other disease states and immunological phenotypes. In a later analysis, HLA-associated TCR beta chains were found to be more clonally expanded and to have lower generation probabilities than equally common non-associated chains. A total of some 180 TCR beta chains were listed by the study as associated with cytomegalovirus.

The source is a man aged 35 to 55 in good health and CMV-seronegative. Sequencing input: PBMCs. The sequence is built from TRBV28 and TRBJ2-7, with 9 middle bases fitting TRBD2. Here the CDR3 is given as CASSLGAGGNEQYF. The DNA reads TGTGCCAGCAGTTTAGGAGCGGGAGGCAACGAGCAGTACTTC.